A single sample is the source of the 23 T cell receptor beta chains below, sequenced in a study of cytomegalovirus exposure and HLA in healthy donors. Primers included in the PCR were 60 Vbeta and 13 Jbeta primers. The repertoire was sequenced with immunoSEQ multiplex PCR; TCRdb's copy has only in-frame clones and lacks some. The sample lists some 130,000 clones, around four fifths occurring once. The sequenced material came from PBMCs. The receptors originated from a man in his thirties or forties in good health.

V gene TRBV28 combines with J gene TRBJ1-2, with a weak D call TRBD1 (5 bases). Germline loops: CDR1 MDHEN, CDR2 SYDVKM. The CDR3 has 14 amino acids. V was pared by 3 bases and J by 13 bases, with 21 bases between. The DNA of the CDR3 is TGTGCCAGCAGTTTTTACCGCTTAGGGGCGGCTGGCACCTTC. Its protein is CASSFYRLGAAGTF.

This chain links TRBV30 with TRBJ1-1; 7 bases map to TRBD1. CDR1 and CDR2 from the germline V gene are GTSNPN and SVGIG (reference sequence). The V and J ends lost 3 bases and 11 bases, in that order; junction bases with no gene match: 12. This CDR3 contains 13 residues. The CDR3 is CAWRGLPGQRAFF. The CDR3 nucleotides are TGTGCCTGGAGGGGTCTACCGGGACAGAGGGCTTTCTTT.

The chain couples TRBV7-2 to TRBJ2-5, with D tentatively TRBD1 (5 bases). Trimming took off 2 bases at V and 5 bases at J, with 9 bases between the two ends. The CDR3 is 13 amino acids. Germline-derived CDR1 and CDR2 are SGHTA and FQGNSA. CDR3 sequence reads: CASSLPGQETQYF. The CDR3 region has the DNA TGTGCCAGCAGCTTACCAGGGCAGGAGACCCAGTACTTC.

The chain uses TRBV7-9 and TRBJ1-2, with 9 positions matching TRBD1. V dropped 8 bases and J dropped 3; count of bases not matched to a gene: 4. This CDR3 is 13 amino acids long. Germline CDR1 SEHNR, CDR2 FQNEAQ (reference sequence). The CDR3: CASRDREDYGYTF. The CDR3 coding sequence is TGTGCCAGCCGGGACAGGGAAGACTATGGCTACACCTTC.

The chain carries TRBV5-1 and TRBJ2-2; TRBD1 matches at 10 bases. The CDR3 totals 15 residues. Germline V gives CDR1 SGHRS, CDR2 YFSETQ. Trimming cost V 6 bases and J 7 bases; bases outside gene matches: 9. The CDR3: CASTFTGQGHGELFF. CDR3 in DNA: TGCGCCAGCACCTTTACGGGACAGGGGCACGGGGAGCTGTTTTTT.

The gene calls are TRBV19 and TRBJ2-2, with TRBD1 as a possible D gene (6 bases). Germline CDR1 is LNHDA and CDR2 is SQIVND (reference sequence). The CDR3 loop spans 14 amino acids. V lost 7 bases to trimming and J lost 7 bases, with 16 bases between them. The DNA of the CDR3 is TGTGCCAGTACTCCCGGGACAACGGGCGGGGAGCTGTTTTTT. Its protein product is CASTPGTTGGELFF. The entire variable domain, with the rest obtained from reference TRBV19 and TRBJ2-2, is as follows: DGGITQSPKYLFRKEGQNVTLSCEQNLNHDAMYWYRQDPGQGLRLIYYSQIVNDFQKGDIAEGYSVSREKKESFPLTVTSAQKNPTAFYLCASTPGTTGGELFFGEGSRLTVL.

CDR3 protein: CAWSVTPPGELFF. For the CDR3, the DNA is TGTGCCTGGAGTGTCACACCCCCCGGGGAGCTGTTTTTT. V usage is TRBV30 and J usage is TRBJ2-2; the D is unclear. The germline V gene encodes CDR1 GTSNPN and CDR2 SVGIG (reference sequence). V lost 0 bases and J lost 6, with 8 bases in between. This CDR3 contains 13 residues.

V is TRBV19 and J is TRBJ1-1; D uncertain. With 4 bases removed from V and 0 bases from J, the gap between germline ends came to 9 bases. The CDR3 covers 14 residues. CDR1 and CDR2 (germline): LNHDA, SQIVND (reference sequence). The CDR3 sequence: CASSRAGMNTEAFF. The DNA for the CDR3 is TGTGCCAGTAGTAGGGCGGGGATGAACACTGAAGCTTTCTTT.

The J gene is TRBJ2-5, the V gene TRBV10-3; D remains unclear. CDR1 is ENHRY and CDR2 is SYGVKD in the germline V gene. V dropped 3 bases and J dropped 5 bases, with 10 bases sitting between them. The CDR3 covers 13 residues. In DNA form, the CDR3 reads TGTGCCATCAGTGATCCCCCAGCGGAGACCCAGTACTTC. Amino acids: CAISDPPAETQYF.

The rearrangement joins TRBV9 to TRBJ2-3; tentatively, D is TRBD2 (5 bases). There are 15 residues in the CDR3. The V gene lost 4 bases and the J gene lost 2 bases, with 14 bases spanning the gap. Germline assignment: CDR1 SGDLS and CDR2 YYNGEE. The CDR3 here is CASSPMGAATDTQYF. In nucleotides, the CDR3 is TGTGCCAGCAGCCCCATGGGAGCGGCCACAGATACGCAGTATTTT.

In this sample, this clone turned up a few times. The chain is built from TRBV11-3 and TRBJ1-2; no reliable D call. V shed 4 bases and J shed 4 bases, with 13 bases lying between them. This CDR3 has 14 residues. From germline, CDR1 is SGHNT and CDR2 YENEEA. CDR3 in amino acids: CASSSQAGSYGYTF. DNA of the CDR3: TGTGCCAGCAGCTCCCAGGCCGGTTCCTATGGCTACACCTTC.

This chain links TRBV6-5 with TRBJ2-5, with D maybe TRBD1 (5 bases). CDR3 length: 15 amino acids. Germline CDR1 MNHEY, CDR2 SVGAGI. Deletions cut 2 bases from V and 2 bases from J, with 12 bases between. Written as DNA, the CDR3 is TGTGCCAGCAGTTACGCTAGGGGTCAGCAAGAGACCCAGTACTTC. It is translated as CASSYARGQQETQYF.

The chain employs TRBV7-8 and TRBJ1-4; 9 bases match TRBD1. Germline V gene data show CDR1 as SGHVS and CDR2 as FQNEAQ. Trimming at V came to 0 bases and at J to 8 bases, leaving 4 bases not matched to a gene. This CDR3 has 15 amino acids. The DNA for the CDR3 is TGTGCCAGCAGCTTAGCCGGGACAGGGAGGGAAAAACTGTTTTTT. It codes for CASSLAGTGREKLFF.

The chain employs TRBV18 and TRBJ2-7, with 8 bases matching TRBD2. Trimming cost V 5 bases and J 3 bases; bases outside gene matches: 3. The CDR3 is 13 amino acids. Germline loops: CDR1 KGHSH, CDR2 LQKENI. CDR3 protein: CASSMAGGYEQYF. For the CDR3, the DNA is TGTGCCAGCTCAATGGCGGGGGGCTACGAGCAGTACTTC.

This clone appeared a few times. This chain links TRBV9 with TRBJ2-5; the D gene is possibly TRBD2 (6 bases). The CDR3 has 14 amino acids. Trimming shortened V by 2 bases and J by 5 bases, and 13 bases separated the two germline ends. Germline V gene data show CDR1 as SGDLS and CDR2 as YYNGEE. This chain's CDR3 is CASSVLASSETQYF. CDR3 nucleotide sequence: TGTGCCAGCAGCGTTCTAGCGTCCTCTGAGACCCAGTACTTC.

The chain joins TRBV14 to TRBJ1-2; no clear D. This CDR3 spans 13 amino acids. The germline CDR1 and CDR2 sequences are SGHDN and FVKESK. V shed 6 bases and J shed 4 bases, with 12 bases lying between them. The CDR3 here is CASRPRSTYGYTF. CDR3 DNA sequence: TGTGCCAGCAGACCAAGGAGCACCTATGGCTACACCTTC.

The chain carries TRBV2 and TRBJ2-6; D gene uncertain. The germline V and J ends were trimmed by 7 bases and 3 bases, with 10 bases remaining between them. Per the germline V gene, CDR1 is SNHLY and CDR2 is FYNNEI. CDR3 length equals 14 residues. The CDR3 DNA follows: TGTGCCAGCACGTCCCTTCGTGGGGCCAACGTCCTGACTTTC. Encoded protein: CASTSLRGANVLTF.

In this sample, this clone turned up a few times. This rearrangement joins TRBV5-6 to TRBJ1-2; no definite D call. The germline gives CDR1 SGHDT, CDR2 YYEEEE. The CDR3 is 12 residues long. Trimming left V 5 bases short and J 4 bases short, with 9 bases between. CDR3 bases: TGTGCCAGCAGTCCCTCCTCCTATGGCTACACCTTC. Translating gives CASSPSSYGYTF.

This clone was detected a few times. The J gene is TRBJ2-5, the V gene TRBV18, with no clear D. Germline V gene sequence: CDR1 KGHSH, CDR2 LQKENI. The CDR3 loop spans 15 amino acids. The V and J ends lost 2 bases and 1 base respectively, with 11 bases between them. The CDR3 DNA is TGTGCCAGCTCACCAAGTCGCCAGATCCAAGAGACCCAGTACTTC. Residues: CASSPSRQIQETQYF. The whole variable domain, remainder taken from reference TRBV18 and TRBJ2-5, is NAGVMQNPRHLVRRRGQEARLRCSPMKGHSHVYWYRQLPEEGLKFMVYLQKENIIDESGMPKERFSAEFPKEGPSILRIQQVVRGDSAAYFCASSPSRQIQETQYFGPGTRLLVL.

The sample holds one count of this clone. The chain has TRBV28 and TRBJ1-5, with a possible D match to TRBD1 (6 bases). Trimming cost V 3 bases and J 9 bases, with 12 bases left between them. The CDR3 length is 13 residues. Per the germline V gene, CDR1 is MDHEN and CDR2 is SYDVKM. The CDR3 bases are TGTGCCAGCAGTTTTGCAGGGGAGGGGCCCCAGCATTTT. Amino acid sequence: CASSFAGEGPQHF.

This chain connects TRBV30 to TRBJ2-2; TRBD2 matches 7 bases. Germline V CDR1 and CDR2: GTSNPN, SVGIG (reference sequence). The CDR3 consists of 17 residues. V lost 1 base to trimming and J lost 1 base; unmatched junction nucleotides: 9. The CDR3 is CAWSGGYSSGNTGELFF. The CDR3 nucleotides are TGTGCCTGGAGTGGGGGGTATTCTAGCGGGAACACCGGGGAGCTGTTTTTT.

CDR3 DNA: TGTGCCAGCAAGCCCCGTGTCGGGGTGACCGGGGAGCTGTTTTTT. It yields the protein CASKPRVGVTGELFF. This sequence joins TRBV6-5 and TRBJ2-2, with D possibly matching TRBD2 (5 bases). Germline V gives CDR1 MNHEY, CDR2 SVGAGI. The length of the CDR3 is 15 residues. The V and J ends lost 7 bases and 5 bases respectively, with 17 bases between them.

The rearrangement joins TRBV4-1 to TRBJ2-6, with 8 bases fitting TRBD1. The CDR3 has 16 amino acids. Trimming at V came to 8 bases and at J to 0 bases, leaving 6 bases not matched to a gene. The germline V gene has CDR1 MGHRA and CDR2 YSYEKL. The CDR3 spells CASWGQATSGANVLTF. CDR3 coding DNA: TGCGCCAGCTGGGGACAGGCTACCTCTGGGGCCAACGTCCTGACTTTC.